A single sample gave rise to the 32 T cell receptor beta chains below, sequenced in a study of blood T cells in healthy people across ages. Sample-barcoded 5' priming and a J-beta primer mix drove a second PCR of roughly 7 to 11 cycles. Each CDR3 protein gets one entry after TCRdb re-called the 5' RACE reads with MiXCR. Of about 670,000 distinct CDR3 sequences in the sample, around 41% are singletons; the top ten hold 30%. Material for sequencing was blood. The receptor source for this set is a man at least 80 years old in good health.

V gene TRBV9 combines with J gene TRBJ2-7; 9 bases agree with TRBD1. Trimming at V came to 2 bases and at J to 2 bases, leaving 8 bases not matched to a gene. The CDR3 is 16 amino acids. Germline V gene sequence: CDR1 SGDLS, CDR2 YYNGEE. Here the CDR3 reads CASSVRPGQGPYEQYF. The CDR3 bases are TGTGCCAGCAGCGTTCGACCGGGACAGGGCCCCTACGAGCAGTACTTC.

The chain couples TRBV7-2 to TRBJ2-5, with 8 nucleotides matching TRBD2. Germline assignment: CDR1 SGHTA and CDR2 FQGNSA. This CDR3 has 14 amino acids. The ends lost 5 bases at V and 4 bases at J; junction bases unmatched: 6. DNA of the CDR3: TGTGCCAGCAGCCTAGGGACTAGGCGAGAGACCCAGTACTTC. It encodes CASSLGTRRETQYF.

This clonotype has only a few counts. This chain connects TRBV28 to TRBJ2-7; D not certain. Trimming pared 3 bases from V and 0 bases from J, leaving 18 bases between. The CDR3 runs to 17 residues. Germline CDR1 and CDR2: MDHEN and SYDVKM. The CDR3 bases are TGTGCCAGCAGTTTTTCGTCTGGATCGTGGGCCTCCTACGAGCAGTACTTC. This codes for CASSFSSGSWASYEQYF. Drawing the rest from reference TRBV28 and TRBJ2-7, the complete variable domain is DVKVTQSSRYLVKRTGEKVFLECVQDMDHENMFWYRQDPGLGLRLIYFSYDVKMKEKGDIPEGYSVSREKKERFSLILESASTNQTSMYLCASSFSSGSWASYEQYFGPGTRLTVT.

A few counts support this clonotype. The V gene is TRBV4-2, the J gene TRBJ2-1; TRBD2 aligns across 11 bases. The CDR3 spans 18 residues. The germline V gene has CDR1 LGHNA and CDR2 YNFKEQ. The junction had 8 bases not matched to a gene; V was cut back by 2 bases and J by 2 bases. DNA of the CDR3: TGTGCCAGCAGCCAACCTCCGGGGACTAGCGGAGCCTACAATGAGCAGTTCTTC. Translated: CASSQPPGTSGAYNEQFF.

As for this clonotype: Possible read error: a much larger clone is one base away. CDR3 DNA sequence: TGTGCCAGCAGCCTCAGGTCCAGTGATACGCAGTATTTT. Its translation is CASSLRSSDTQYF. This rearrangement joins TRBV7-2 to TRBJ2-3; D is unclear. In germline, CDR1 is SGHTA, CDR2 FQGNSA. The V gene lost 5 bases and the J gene lost 6 bases, with 12 bases spanning the gap. There are 13 residues in the CDR3.

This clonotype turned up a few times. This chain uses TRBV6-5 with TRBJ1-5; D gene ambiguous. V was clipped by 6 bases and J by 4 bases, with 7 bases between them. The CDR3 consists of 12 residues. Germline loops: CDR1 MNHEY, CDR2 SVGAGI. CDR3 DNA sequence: TGTGCCAGCAGGGGAGGGAATCAGCCCCAGCATTTT. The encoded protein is CASRGGNQPQHF.

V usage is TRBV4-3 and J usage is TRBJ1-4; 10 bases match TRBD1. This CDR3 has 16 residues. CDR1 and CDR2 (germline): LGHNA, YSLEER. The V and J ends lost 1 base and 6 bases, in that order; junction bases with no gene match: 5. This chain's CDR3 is CASSQALGTGDEKLFF. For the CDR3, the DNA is TGCGCCAGCAGCCAAGCCCTCGGGACAGGGGATGAAAAACTGTTTTTT.

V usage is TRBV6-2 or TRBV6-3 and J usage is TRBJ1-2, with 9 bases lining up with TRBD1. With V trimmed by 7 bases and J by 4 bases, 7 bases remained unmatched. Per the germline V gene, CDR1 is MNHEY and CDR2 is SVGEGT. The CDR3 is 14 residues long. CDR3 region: CASNQQGAGYGYTF. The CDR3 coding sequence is TGTGCCAGCAATCAACAGGGGGCAGGCTATGGCTACACCTTC.

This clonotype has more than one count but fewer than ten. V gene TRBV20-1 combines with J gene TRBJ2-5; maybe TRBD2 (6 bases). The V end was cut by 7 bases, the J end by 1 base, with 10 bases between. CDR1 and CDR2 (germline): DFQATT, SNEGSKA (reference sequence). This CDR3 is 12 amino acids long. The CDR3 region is CSGEAGQETQYF. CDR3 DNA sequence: TGCAGTGGGGAAGCGGGCCAAGAGACCCAGTACTTC.

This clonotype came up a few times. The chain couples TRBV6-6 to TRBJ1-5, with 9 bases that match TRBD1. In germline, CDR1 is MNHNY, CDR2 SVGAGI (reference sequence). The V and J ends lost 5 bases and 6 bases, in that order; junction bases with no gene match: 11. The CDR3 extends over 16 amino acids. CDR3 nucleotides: TGTGCCAGCAGTCAGGGAACAGGGGGCGGTGGTCAGCCCCAGCATTTT. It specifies CASSQGTGGGGQPQHF.

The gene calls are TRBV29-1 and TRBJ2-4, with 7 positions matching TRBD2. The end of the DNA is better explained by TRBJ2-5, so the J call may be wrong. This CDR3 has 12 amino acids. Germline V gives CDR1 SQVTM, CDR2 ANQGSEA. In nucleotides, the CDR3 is TGCGGCGCGCCCGCGGGAGAAAAGACCCAGTACTTC. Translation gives CGAPAGEKTQYF.

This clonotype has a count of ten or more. CDR3 bases: TGCAGCGCAAGAGCGGGGTTGAACACTGAAGCTTTCTTT. The encoded protein is CSARAGLNTEAFF. V usage is TRBV29-1 and J usage is TRBJ1-1; no definite D call. CDR3 length: 13 amino acids. From germline, CDR1 is SQVTM and CDR2 ANQGSEA. V was shortened by 7 bases and J by 0 bases, with 12 bases between the two germline ends.

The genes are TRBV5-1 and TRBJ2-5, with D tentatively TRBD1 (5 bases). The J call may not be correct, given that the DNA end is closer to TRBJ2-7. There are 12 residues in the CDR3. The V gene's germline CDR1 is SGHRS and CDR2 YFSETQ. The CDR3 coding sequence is TGCGCCGTTTCACACAGGACGCGCGAGCAGTACTTC. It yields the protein CAVSHRTREQYF.

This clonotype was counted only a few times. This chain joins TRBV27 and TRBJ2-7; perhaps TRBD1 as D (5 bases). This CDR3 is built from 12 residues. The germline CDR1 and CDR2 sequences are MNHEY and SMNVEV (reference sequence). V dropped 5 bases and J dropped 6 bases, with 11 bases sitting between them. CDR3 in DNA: TGTGCCAGCAGTAAGACAGACAGCGAGCAGTACTTC. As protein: CASSKTDSEQYF.

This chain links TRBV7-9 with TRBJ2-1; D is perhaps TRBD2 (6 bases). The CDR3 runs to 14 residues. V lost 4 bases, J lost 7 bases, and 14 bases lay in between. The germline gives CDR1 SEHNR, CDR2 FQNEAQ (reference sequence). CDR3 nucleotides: TGTGCCAGCAGCTCGGGACTCGAGAGAAATGAGCAGTTCTTC. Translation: CASSSGLERNEQFF.

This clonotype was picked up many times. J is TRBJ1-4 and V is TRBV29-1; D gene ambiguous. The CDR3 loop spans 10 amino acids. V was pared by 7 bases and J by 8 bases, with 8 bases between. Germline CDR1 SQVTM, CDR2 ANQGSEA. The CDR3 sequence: CSAGQEKLFF. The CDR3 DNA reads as TGCAGCGCCGGCCAAGAAAAACTGTTTTTT.

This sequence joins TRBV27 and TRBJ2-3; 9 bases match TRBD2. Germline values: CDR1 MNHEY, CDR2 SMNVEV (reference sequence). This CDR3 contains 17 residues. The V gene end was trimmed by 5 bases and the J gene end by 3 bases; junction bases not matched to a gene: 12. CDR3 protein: CASSPTLSGSRTDTQYF. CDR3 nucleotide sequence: TGTGCCAGCAGTCCGACCCTTAGCGGGAGTAGAACAGATACGCAGTATTTT.

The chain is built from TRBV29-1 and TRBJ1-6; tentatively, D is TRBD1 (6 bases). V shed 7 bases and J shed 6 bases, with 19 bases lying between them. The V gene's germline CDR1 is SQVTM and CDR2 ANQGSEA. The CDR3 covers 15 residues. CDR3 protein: CSAKLQGGGNSPLHF. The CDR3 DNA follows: TGCAGCGCTAAATTACAGGGAGGAGGTAATTCACCCCTCCACTTT.

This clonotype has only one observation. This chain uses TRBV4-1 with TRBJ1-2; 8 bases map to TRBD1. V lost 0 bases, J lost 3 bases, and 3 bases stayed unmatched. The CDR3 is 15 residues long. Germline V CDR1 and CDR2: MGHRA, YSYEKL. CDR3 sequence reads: CASSQDPGGDYGYTF. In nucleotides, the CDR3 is TGCGCCAGCAGCCAAGATCCAGGGGGCGACTATGGCTACACCTTC.

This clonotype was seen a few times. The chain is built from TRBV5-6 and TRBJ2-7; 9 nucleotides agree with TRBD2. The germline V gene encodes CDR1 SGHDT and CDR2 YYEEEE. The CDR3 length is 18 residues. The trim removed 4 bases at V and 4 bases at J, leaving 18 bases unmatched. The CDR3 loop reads CASSADPTSGLGDYEQYF. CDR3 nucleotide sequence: TGTGCCAGCAGCGCTGACCCTACTAGCGGGTTGGGTGATTACGAGCAGTACTTC. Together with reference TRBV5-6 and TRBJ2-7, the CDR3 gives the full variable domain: DAGVTQSPTHLIKTRGQQVTLRCSPKSGHDTVSWYQQALGQGPQFIFQYYEEEERQRGNFPDRFSGHQFPNYSSELNVNALLLGDSALYLCASSADPTSGLGDYEQYFGPGTRLTVT.

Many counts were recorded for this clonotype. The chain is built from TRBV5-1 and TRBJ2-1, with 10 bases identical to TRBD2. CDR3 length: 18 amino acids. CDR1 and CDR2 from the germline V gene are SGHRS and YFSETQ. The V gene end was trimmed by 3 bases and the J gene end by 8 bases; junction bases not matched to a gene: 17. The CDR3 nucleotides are TGCGCCAGCAGCTCAAAAGCGCGGACTAGCGGAATGGGCCATGAGCAGTTCTTC. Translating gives CASSSKARTSGMGHEQFF.

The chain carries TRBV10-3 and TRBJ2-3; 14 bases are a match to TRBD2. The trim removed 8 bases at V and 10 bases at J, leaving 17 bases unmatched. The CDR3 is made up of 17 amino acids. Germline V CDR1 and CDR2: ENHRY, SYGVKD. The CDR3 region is CAIASGTSGSTSDAQYF. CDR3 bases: TGTGCCATCGCCTCCGGGACTAGCGGGAGCACTAGTGATGCGCAGTATTTT.

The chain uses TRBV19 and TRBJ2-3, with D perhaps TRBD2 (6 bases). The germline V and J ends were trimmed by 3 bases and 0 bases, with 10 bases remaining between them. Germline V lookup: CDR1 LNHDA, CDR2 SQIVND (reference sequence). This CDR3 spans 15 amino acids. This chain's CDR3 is CASSMMGLSTDTQYF. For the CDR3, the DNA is TGTGCCAGTAGTATGATGGGACTTAGCACAGATACGCAGTATTTT.

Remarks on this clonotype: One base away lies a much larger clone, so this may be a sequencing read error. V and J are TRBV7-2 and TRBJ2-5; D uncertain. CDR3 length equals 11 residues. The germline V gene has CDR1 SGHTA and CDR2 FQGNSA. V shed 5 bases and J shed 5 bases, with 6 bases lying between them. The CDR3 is CTSSTKETQYF. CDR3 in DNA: TGTACCAGCAGCACAAAGGAGACCCAGTACTTC.

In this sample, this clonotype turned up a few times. This chain's CDR3 is CAGAASNQPQHF. As DNA, the CDR3 is TGTGCCGGCGCCGCGAGCAATCAGCCCCAGCATTTT. This chain uses TRBV6-2 or TRBV6-3 with TRBJ1-5; D not certain. V was shortened by 11 bases and J by 1 base, with 9 bases between the two germline ends. The CDR3 spans 12 residues. The germline CDR1 and CDR2 sequences are MNHEY and SVGEGT.

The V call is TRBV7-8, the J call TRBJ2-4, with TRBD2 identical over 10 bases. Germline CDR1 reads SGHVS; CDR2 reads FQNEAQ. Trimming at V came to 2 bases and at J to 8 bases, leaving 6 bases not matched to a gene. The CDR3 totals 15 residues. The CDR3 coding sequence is TGTGCCAGCAGCTTACTAGCGGGGGTAGGGGACATTCAGTACTTC. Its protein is CASSLLAGVGDIQYF.

The CDR3: CSARNAGDHFGTQYF. Here the CDR3 DNA reads TGCAGTGCTAGGAATGCGGGGGACCATTTTGGGACCCAGTACTTC. This chain uses TRBV20-1 with TRBJ2-7; the match to TRBD2 covers 7 bases. The DNA end favors TRBJ2-5, so the J call may be wrong. This CDR3 region has 15 residues. The germline V gene encodes CDR1 DFQATT and CDR2 SNEGSKA (reference sequence).

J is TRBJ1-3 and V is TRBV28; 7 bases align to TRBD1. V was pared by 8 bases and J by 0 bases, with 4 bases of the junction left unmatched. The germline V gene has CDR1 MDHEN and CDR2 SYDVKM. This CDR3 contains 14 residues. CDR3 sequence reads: CASQGQVSGNTIYF. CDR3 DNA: TGTGCCAGCCAAGGACAGGTCTCTGGAAACACCATATATTTT.

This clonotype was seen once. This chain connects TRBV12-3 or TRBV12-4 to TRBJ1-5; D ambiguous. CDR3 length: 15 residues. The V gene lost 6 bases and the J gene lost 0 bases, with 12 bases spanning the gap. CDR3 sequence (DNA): TGTGCCAGCAGGACTAGCGGGTTTAGCAATCAGCCCCAGCATTTT. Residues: CASRTSGFSNQPQHF.

DNA of the CDR3: TGTGCCAGCAGCGCCTTTTCGGGACAGGGTGGAACCGGGGAGCTGTTTTTT. Its translation is CASSAFSGQGGTGELFF. The chain is built from TRBV7-8 and TRBJ2-2, with 9 bases fitting TRBD1. Germline values: CDR1 SGHVS, CDR2 FQNEAQ. The V segment lost 5 bases and the J segment 5 bases; nucleotides outside the gene matches: 12. The CDR3 spans 17 residues. Drawing the rest from reference TRBV7-8 and TRBJ2-2, the complete variable domain is GAGVSQSPRYKVAKRGQDVALRCDPISGHVSLFWYQQALGQGPEFLTYFQNEAQLDKSGLPSDRFFAERPEGSVSTLKIQRTQQEDSAVYLCASSAFSGQGGTGELFFGEGSRLTVL.

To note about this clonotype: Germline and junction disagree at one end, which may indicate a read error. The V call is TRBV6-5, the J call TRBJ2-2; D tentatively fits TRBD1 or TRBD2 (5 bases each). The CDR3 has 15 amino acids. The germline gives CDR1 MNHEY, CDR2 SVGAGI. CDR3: CASSRPGTGSGGLFF. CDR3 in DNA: TGTGCCAGCAGTCGGCCGGGAACTGGCTCTGGGGGGCTGTTTTTT.

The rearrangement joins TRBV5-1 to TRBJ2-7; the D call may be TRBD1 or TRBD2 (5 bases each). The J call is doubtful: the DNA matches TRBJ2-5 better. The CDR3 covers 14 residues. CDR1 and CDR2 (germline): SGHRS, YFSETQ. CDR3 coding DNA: TGCGCCAGCAGCGTGCGGCAGGGAGAAGAGACCCAGTACTTC. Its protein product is CASSVRQGEETQYF.